The 17 T cell receptor beta chains presented below share a single source sample, sequenced in a study of blood T cell repertoires in COVID-19. Libraries were prepared by immunoSEQ multiplex PCR; TCRdb keeps only in-frame clonotypes and omits some of them. The repertoire includes about 50,000 clones, 86% of them detected once, and 3.1% sits in the top ten. The specimen was PBMCs or T cells enriched from blood (not recorded which). The receptors were gathered from a woman aged 45-60 years who had recovered from COVID-19.

V and J are TRBV6-2 or TRBV6-3 and TRBJ2-7; D not resolved. CDR1 is MNHEY, CDR2 SVGEGT, per germline. The ends were cut back, 3 bases at V and 1 base at J, with 13 bases in the middle. This CDR3 spans 15 amino acids. DNA of the CDR3: TGTGCCAGCAGTTATCAACAACGATCTTCCTACGAGCAGTACTTC. Translation gives CASSYQQRSSYEQYF.

The chain joins TRBV15 to TRBJ2-7; possibly TRBD2 for D (6 bases). From germline, CDR1 is LNHNV and CDR2 YYDKDF (reference sequence). CDR3 length equals 15 residues. V dropped 4 bases and J dropped 1 base, with 14 bases sitting between them. The chain's CDR3 is CATSTTSSPSYEQYF. CDR3 sequence (DNA): TGTGCCACCAGCACGACTAGTTCACCTTCCTACGAGCAGTACTTC.

The chain has TRBV6-5 and TRBJ1-2, with 10 bases fitting TRBD1. The germline V gene has CDR1 MNHEY and CDR2 SVGAGI. V was clipped by 5 bases and J by 8 bases; unmatched bases: 5. This CDR3 contains 13 residues. DNA of the CDR3: TGTGCCAGCAGTCCCGGGACAGGGGACGGCTACACCTTC. The encoded protein is CASSPGTGDGYTF.

This sequence joins TRBV18 and TRBJ2-3; 9 bases match TRBD2. The CDR3 sequence is 15 residues long. The junction had 4 bases not matched to a gene; V was cut back by 5 bases and J by 1 base. The germline gives CDR1 KGHSH, CDR2 LQKENI. This CDR3 reads CASSLAGERTDTQYF. The CDR3 DNA reads as TGTGCCAGCTCATTAGCGGGGGAGCGCACAGATACGCAGTATTTT.

This clone occurred once. The chain combines TRBV6-4 with TRBJ2-1, with TRBD2 identical over 8 bases. Germline V gene sequence: CDR1 MRHNA, CDR2 SNTAGT. This CDR3 has 18 residues. The V gene end was trimmed by 5 bases and the J gene end by 7 bases; junction bases not matched to a gene: 19. The CDR3 DNA sequence: TGTGCCAGCAGTCGGGTGCCGAGCGGGGGAATCCTAAGTAATGAGCAGTTCTTC. Translated, it gives CASSRVPSGGILSNEQFF.

This chain connects TRBV19 to TRBJ2-1; 7 nucleotides agree with TRBD2. CDR3 length: 15 residues. Trimming took 5 bases from V and 6 from J; bases not matched to a gene: 10. Germline lookup yields CDR1 LNHDA and CDR2 SQIVND (reference sequence). The CDR3 DNA follows: TGTGCCAGTAGTGTCCCCGGGACTATAATCAATGAGCAGTTCTTC. It yields the protein CASSVPGTIINEQFF. Using reference TRBV19 and TRBJ2-1 for the parts outside the CDR3, the full variable domain is DGGITQSPKYLFRKEGQNVTLSCEQNLNHDAMYWYRQDPGQGLRLIYYSQIVNDFQKGDIAEGYSVSREKKESFPLTVTSAQKNPTAFYLCASSVPGTIINEQFFGPGTRLTVL.

A word on this clone: The CDR3 carries no conserved terminal phenylalanine or tryptophan, so it likely arises from a read error. No DNA is shown, since the ends of the CDR3 on it are uncertain; the CDR3 is the one TCRdb lists. The chain couples TRBV21-1 to TRBJ1-6. TRBV21-1 is designated a pseudogene. The CDR3 length is 11 residues, termini included. CDR3 sequence: CASSKEERVTG.

This clone came up once. The chain combines TRBV7-9 with TRBJ2-1, with 7 bases identical to TRBD2. The germline V gene encodes CDR1 SEHNR and CDR2 FQNEAQ (reference sequence). V dropped 3 bases and J dropped 7; count of bases not matched to a gene: 9. The CDR3 totals 15 residues. The DNA for the CDR3 is TGTGCCAGCAGCTTCCTCGGCGGGAGAACGAATGAGCAGTTCTTC. Its translation: CASSFLGGRTNEQFF.

The rearrangement joins TRBV28 to TRBJ1-3; 9 positions agree with TRBD1. The CDR3 is 14 amino acids. The V and J ends lost 8 bases and 3 bases, in that order; junction bases with no gene match: 5. CDR1 is MDHEN, CDR2 SYDVKM, per germline. This CDR3 is CASSPGQGGNTIYF. In DNA form, the CDR3 reads TGTGCCAGCTCTCCGGGACAGGGTGGAAACACCATATATTTT. Filled out from reference TRBV28 and TRBJ1-3, the complete variable domain reads DVKVTQSSRYLVKRTGEKVFLECVQDMDHENMFWYRQDPGLGLRLIYFSYDVKMKEKGDIPEGYSVSREKKERFSLILESASTNQTSMYLCASSPGQGGNTIYFGEGSWLTVV.

The CDR3 region has the DNA TGTGCCACCAGCAGCAAAAGGGGGCAGACTGAAGCTTTCTTT. The encoded protein is CATSSKRGQTEAFF. The chain uses TRBV15 and TRBJ1-1; 7 nucleotides agree with TRBD1. Germline CDR1 and CDR2: LNHNV and YYDKDF (reference sequence). The CDR3 extends over 14 amino acids. V gave up 3 bases and J gave up 5 bases; unmatched junction bases: 6.

V is TRBV10-1 and J is TRBJ2-3, with D possibly matching TRBD2 (5 bases). CDR1 and CDR2 (germline): WNHNN, SYGVQD (reference sequence). V lost 4 bases and J 3 bases, leaving 11 bases between the germline ends. This CDR3 has 14 residues. As DNA, the CDR3 is TGCGCCAGCAGTGTTGGGAGTCCGACAGATACGCAGTATTTT. It codes for CASSVGSPTDTQYF.

The rearrangement uses TRBV6-2 or TRBV6-3 and TRBJ1-2; 7 nucleotides align to TRBD1. The V gene's germline CDR1 is MNHEY and CDR2 SVGEGT. V was clipped by 5 bases and J by 4 bases; unmatched bases: 10. The CDR3 consists of 15 residues. CDR3 nucleotides: TGTGCCAGCAGTGATCCAACAGGGGCTAGCTATGGCTACACCTTC. Translating gives CASSDPTGASYGYTF.

CDR3 nucleotide sequence: TGCGCCAGCAGCTTGCGCGGGGAGCGTAATGAAAAACTGTTTTTT. It is translated as CASSLRGERNEKLFF. The chain links TRBV5-1 to TRBJ1-4, with D uncertain. CDR3 length equals 15 residues. Germline assignment: CDR1 SGHRS and CDR2 YFSETQ. The V gene lost 1 base and the J gene lost 4 bases, with 11 bases spanning the gap.

The V call is TRBV18, the J call TRBJ1-6; D might be TRBD1 (6 bases). The germline V and J ends were trimmed by 3 bases and 0 bases, with 12 bases remaining between them. Looked up from germline, CDR1 is KGHSH and CDR2 is LQKENI. There are 17 residues in the CDR3. Here the CDR3 DNA reads TGTGCCAGCTCACCCCGACAGGACCGCTCCTATAATTCACCCCTCCACTTT. Translated: CASSPRQDRSYNSPLHF.

This chain links TRBV6-5 with TRBJ2-5; perhaps TRBD2 as D (5 bases). The V end was cut by 6 bases, the J end by 2 bases, with 13 bases between. The V gene's germline CDR1 is MNHEY and CDR2 SVGAGI. This CDR3 has 14 amino acids. The CDR3 here is CASSVEGLQETQYF. The CDR3 bases are TGTGCCAGCAGCGTTGAGGGATTACAAGAGACCCAGTACTTC.

DNA of the CDR3: TGCGCCAGCAGCTTGGTTCAGGGGGCAGGTTACGAGCAGTACTTC. Residues: CASSLVQGAGYEQYF. This rearrangement joins TRBV5-1 to TRBJ2-7; 8 bases fit TRBD1. From germline, CDR1 is SGHRS and CDR2 YFSETQ. CDR3 size: 15 residues. The trim removed 0 bases at V and 4 bases at J, leaving 6 bases unmatched.

The V and J genes are TRBV5-6 and TRBJ2-5, with TRBD2 matching over 10 bases. In germline, CDR1 is SGHDT, CDR2 YYEEEE. The CDR3 is 17 amino acids. Trimming cost V 0 bases and J 4 bases; bases outside gene matches: 9. CDR3: CASSLEASGSWRETQYF. The CDR3 DNA reads as TGTGCCAGCAGCTTGGAGGCTAGCGGGAGCTGGCGAGAGACCCAGTACTTC.